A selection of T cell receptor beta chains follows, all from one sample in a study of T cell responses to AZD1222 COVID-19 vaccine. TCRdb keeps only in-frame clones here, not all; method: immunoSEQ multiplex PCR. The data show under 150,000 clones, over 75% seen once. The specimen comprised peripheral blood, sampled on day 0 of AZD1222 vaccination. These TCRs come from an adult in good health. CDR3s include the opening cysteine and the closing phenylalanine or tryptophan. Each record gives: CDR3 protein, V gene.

CASRGISYEQYF TRBV5-6
CASSYSGGMYTEAFF TRBV6-5
CASSHADRGTDTQYF TRBV4-1
CATSEGQGGGYTF TRBV24-1
CASSPLDPTATYGYTF TRBV18
CASSSGTVAMNTEAFF TRBV6-2/TRBV6-3
CASSRNRGPNEKLFF TRBV7-2
CATGTGSSYNSPLHF TRBV6-5
CASSYRQVEGNTIYF TRBV6-2/TRBV6-3
CASSLTGTQYF TRBV5-6
CASSLVSGQETQYF TRBV7-2
CSVQLGEQPQHF TRBV29-1
CASSQTVVGTNEKLFF TRBV4-2
CASGLGATGTSGNEQFF TRBV12-5
CASSYLTGTGELFF TRBV6-5
CASSNLGQETQYF TRBV12-3/TRBV12-4
CASRIDAGAHQPQHF TRBV7-8
CASTGGGVDPRNQPQHF TRBV19
CAISEGRGREKLFF TRBV10-3
CASSLDSGITDTQYF TRBV5-4
CASSMMPGTGNTIYF TRBV19
CASSPLIPRQGGWNEQFF TRBV18
CASSWGAVNEKLFF TRBV5-1
CASSEAQGGIGGYTF TRBV6-1
CASSLGDPGYNEQFF TRBV7-9
CASSKGLNGNQPQHF TRBV6-5
CASSLLGTGRYEQYF TRBV27
CASSQELNGYSPLHF TRBV4-1
CASSSRLGTEAFF TRBV11-1
CASNPAYSGNTIYF TRBV2
CASSPRTSGYGELFF TRBV7-3
CASSYSAGGNYGYTF TRBV6-5
CASSFSGGGGPAFEQYF TRBV27
CASSLADITNSPLHF TRBV11-1
CASSVAFGGGPSYGYTF TRBV9
CASSQGENYGYTF TRBV3-1/TRBV3-2
CASSLVAGTGGMGEQYF TRBV5-6
CASSVGPGQGQDTQYF TRBV6-2/TRBV6-3
CASSQDLGRGLGNSPLHF TRBV3-1/TRBV3-2
CASSYEVRGNTEAFF TRBV6-2/TRBV6-3
CASSQAGTFTGELFF TRBV3-1/TRBV3-2
CASSQVGNEKLFF TRBV3-1/TRBV3-2
CASSWGSGGAGDTQYF TRBV11-2
CASSQEREYVPEQYF TRBV3-1/TRBV3-2
CASSPYDRLVNGYTF TRBV19
CASSTSRGQGAAFF TRBV19
CATSREGTGQGYEQYF TRBV15
CASSYGTGEKLFF TRBV6-6
CASSLAGKGNTIYF TRBV5-5
CASMWSGSIYNSPLHF TRBV2
CASKVNTEAFF TRBV6-5
CASSSQPQGGLNNSPLHF TRBV5-1
CASSYEAASSYEQYF TRBV6-5
CASSPQDRSSYNSPLHF TRBV18